The subject of this entry is one T cell receptor (beta chain). Its antigen is as yet unknown. Single viable CD3+CD4+CD8-CD45RO+ cells were sorted as the memory CD4+ T cells. Serostatus was set by detecting CMV pp150, pp28, p38, p52 IgG. Measured with immunoSEQ multiplex PCR; TCRdb has only the in-frame clones, and not every one. In the table there are about 42,000 clones, around 72% of which are singletons. This specimen belongs to a study of memory CD4+ T cells and cytomegalovirus serostatus. Trimming took 0 bases from V and 7 from J, leaving 15 bases between them. Looked up from germline, CDR1 is MNHNY and CDR2 is SVGAGI (reference sequence). The CDR3 is 15 residues long. The study, taken as a whole, reports: About 40% of the roughly 160 known CMV-associated TCRbeta sequences appeared in CD4+ memory.

This chain links TRBV6-6 with TRBJ1-2; D unresolved. The TCR originated in an adult in good health and CMV-seronegative. Sequenced material: memory CD4+ T cells from blood. The CDR3 is CASSYSQQVGSGYTF. CDR3 in DNA: TGTGCCAGCAGTTACTCCCAGCAGGTTGGGAGTGGCTACACCTTC.